The 5 T cell receptor beta chains listed next were all sequenced from one sample in a study of shared clonotypes between healthy human individuals. Assay used: immunoSEQ multiplex PCR; TCRdb lists only in-frame clones, some missing. The table shows more than 2 million clones, with 85% to 95% occurring only once. Specimen: naive CD4+ T cells sorted from blood. Documented subset: CD45RA+ positively selected. These receptors were collected from a man aged 18 to 29 in good health.

The chain carries TRBV30 and TRBJ2-2; TRBD2 might be the D (6 bases). In germline, CDR1 is GTSNPN, CDR2 SVGIG (reference sequence). V was trimmed by 8 bases and J by 4 bases, leaving 14 bases between them. The length of the CDR3 is 13 residues. This chain's CDR3 is CATGTELTGELFF. The DNA of the CDR3 is TGTGCCACCGGGACTGAACTCACCGGGGAGCTGTTTTTT.

About this clone: This sequence may be a read error, since a much larger clone differs from it by one base. The same CDR3 can be traced to other DNA sequences in this sample. The genes are TRBV5-4 and TRBJ1-1; D ambiguous. Germline CDR1 is SGHNT and CDR2 is YYREEE (reference sequence). The length of the CDR3 is 12 residues. V was clipped by 2 bases and J by 1 base, with 3 bases between them. CDR3 nucleotide sequence: TGTGCCAGCAGCTTTCCGAACACTGAAGCTTTCTTT. Encoded protein: CASSFPNTEAFF.

The chain couples TRBV5-7 to TRBJ2-2, with 9 bases identical to TRBD1. Being an ORF, TRBV5-7 has a function that is uncertain. The V segment lost 1 base and the J segment 5 bases; nucleotides outside the gene matches: 6. The CDR3 spans 16 residues. CDR3 sequence reads: CASSLPQGARTGELFF. The CDR3 nucleotides read TGTGCCAGCAGCTTGCCACAGGGGGCGAGAACCGGGGAGCTGTTTTTT.

The chain has TRBV2 and TRBJ2-1; unclear D gene. CDR3 length equals 13 residues. Trimming shortened V by 9 bases and J by 6 bases, and 15 bases separated the two germline ends. Germline V lookup: CDR1 SNHLY, CDR2 FYNNEI. The CDR3 loop reads CARRTPTGNEQFF. The CDR3 nucleotides read TGTGCCAGGAGGACGCCCACTGGCAATGAGCAGTTCTTC.

This chain joins TRBV28 and TRBJ1-2; tentative D call: TRBD1 (6 bases). From germline, CDR1 is MDHEN and CDR2 SYDVKM. This CDR3 has 15 amino acids. Trimming stripped 5 bases from V and 2 bases from J, with 15 bases between. CDR3 amino acids: CASSAGAGRNYGYTF. CDR3 DNA sequence: TGTGCCAGCAGTGCAGGGGCGGGGAGGAACTATGGCTACACCTTC.